This entry features one T cell receptor beta chain sequence. This sample was taken from a study of blood T cell repertoires in COVID-19. Study at large: Some COVID-19 samples were acute and others convalescent; all came from the United States, Italy and Spain. In each case, the material was cDNA or gDNA derived from T cells, B-cell-depleted T cells, or PBMCs.

The CDR3 is made up of 14 amino acids. V shed 5 bases and J 7 bases; nucleotides not matched to a gene: 9. Germline CDR1 is SGHTA and CDR2 is FQGNSA. Libraries were prepared by immunoSEQ multiplex PCR; TCRdb keeps only in-frame clonotypes and omits some of them. The sample lists some 170,000 clones, over 90% seen once, with about 2% in the top ten. Followed longitudinally, the Seattle patients had been enrolled during active infection. Sequencing was carried out using peripheral blood. The chain is built from TRBV7-2 and TRBJ2-3, with 7 bases fitting TRBD2. The receptor comes from a woman aged 60-70 years with COVID-19, enrolled during active disease. CDR3 loop: CASSAGLRGNTQYF. DNA for the CDR3: TGTGCCAGCAGCGCGGGACTACGGGGGAATACGCAGTATTTT.